A selection of T cell receptor beta chains follows, all from one sample in a study of blood T cell repertoires in COVID-19. Using immunoSEQ multiplex PCR, the repertoire was profiled, and TCRdb retains in-frame clones only, with some absent. The table records fewer than 300,000 clones, around 86% of them present only once. Sequenced input: peripheral blood. These receptor sequences come from a woman aged 60-70 years with active or convalescent COVID-19. Both conserved end residues are part of each CDR3. Fields, in order: J gene, clone size, V gene, D gene, CDR3 length, CDR3 protein, CDR3 DNA. A D gene is named only where the DNA matches it firmly. Expanded clones get a size class; other rows say once, few or many, or leave the size out.

j_gene: TRBJ2-1
abundance: few
v_gene: TRBV9
d_gene: TRBD2
len: 15
CDR3aa: CASSPDLAGRDEQFF
CDR3nt: TGTGCCAGCAGCCCCGACCTAGCGGGGAGGGATGAGCAGTTCTTC

j_gene: TRBJ1-1
abundance: few
v_gene: TRBV6-6
d_gene: TRBD1
len: 15
CDR3aa: CASSLKGQANTEAFF
CDR3nt: TGTGCCAGCAGTCTAAAGGGACAGGCGAACACTGAAGCTTTCTTT

j_gene: TRBJ2-5
abundance: .
v_gene: TRBV7-3
d_gene: .
len: 17
CDR3aa: CASRVGGDFPFEETQYF
CDR3nt: TGTGCCAGCAGGGTTGGAGGGGACTTCCCCTTTGAAGAGACCCAGTACTTC

j_gene: TRBJ2-4
abundance: .
v_gene: TRBV10-3
d_gene: .
len: 13
CDR3aa: CAISGGISDIQYF
CDR3nt: TGTGCCATCAGTGGCGGCATTTCGGACATTCAGTACTTC

j_gene: TRBJ1-6
abundance: .
v_gene: TRBV18
d_gene: .
len: 15
CDR3aa: CASSPHGLEVSPLHF
CDR3nt: TGTGCCAGCTCACCACACGGCCTAGAGGTTTCACCCCTCCACTTT

j_gene: TRBJ1-3
abundance: .
v_gene: TRBV7-2
d_gene: .
len: 17
CDR3aa: CASSLVVWGYSGNTIYF
CDR3nt: TGTGCCAGCAGCTTAGTGGTGTGGGGCTACTCTGGAAACACCATATATTTT

j_gene: TRBJ2-1
abundance: once
v_gene: TRBV30
d_gene: .
len: 11
CDR3aa: CAWSIGNEQFF
CDR3nt: TGTGCCTGGAGTATCGGCAATGAGCAGTTCTTC

j_gene: TRBJ2-7
abundance: .
v_gene: TRBV7-2
d_gene: .
len: 11
CDR3aa: CASSSLYEQYF
CDR3nt: TGTGCCAGCAGCTCTCTCTACGAGCAGTACTTC

j_gene: TRBJ2-3
abundance: .
v_gene: TRBV19
d_gene: .
len: 13
CDR3aa: CASSPQRGDTQYF
CDR3nt: TGTGCCAGTAGTCCCCAACGAGGAGATACGCAGTATTTT

j_gene: TRBJ1-1
abundance: .
v_gene: TRBV9
d_gene: .
len: 13
CDR3aa: CASKGVMNTEAFF
CDR3nt: TGTGCCAGCAAGGGGGTTATGAACACTGAAGCTTTCTTT